The clone carrying this T cell receptor (beta chain) was seen a few times. Its antigen is as yet unknown. This record comes from a study of blood T cells in healthy people across ages. Through a sample-barcoded 5' primer and a J-beta primer mix, a second PCR was run for roughly 7 to 11 cycles. Template switching added a 12-random-nucleotide identifier to every cDNA molecule. Each CDR3 protein is one row after TCRdb ran MiXCR on the 5' RACE reads. This table holds fewer than 650,000 distinct CDR3 sequences, roughly a quarter found once. Germline assignment: CDR1 SEHNR and CDR2 FQNEAQ (reference sequence). There are 16 residues in the CDR3. V was clipped by 3 bases and J by 2 bases, with 16 bases between them. Findings and caveats of the study: The donors' CMV status was not determined, possibly confounding changes in expanded clonotypes.

The same data also went into a second study, on T cells of mothers and their children.

Sequenced sample: blood. The chain uses TRBV7-9 and TRBJ1-2; perhaps TRBD1 as D (6 bases). The receptor was isolated from a boy younger than 10 in good health. The CDR3, as DNA: TGTGCCAGCAGCTTGGGCCAGGGGCCCGTCAACTATGGCTACACCTTC. Amino acids: CASSLGQGPVNYGYTF.